The 12 T cell receptor beta chains below were found in one sample sequenced in a study of PD-L1 blockade in urothelial cancer. The data were produced by immunoSEQ multiplex PCR, yet TCRdb's version contains in-frame clones alone and is incomplete. This sample has tens of thousands of clones, with just over 35% found just once. The sequencing here drew on tumor tissue, taken before atezolizumab (anti-PD-L1) treatment. The receptors were gathered from a man in his sixties with urothelial cancer.

This clone was recorded once. The genes are TRBV30 and TRBJ2-7, with a tentative D call TRBD1 (6 bases). V was trimmed by 0 bases and J by 2 bases, leaving 11 bases between them. This CDR3 is built from 14 residues. Germline CDR1 is GTSNPN and CDR2 is SVGIG (reference sequence). In DNA, the CDR3 is TGTGCCTGGAGTGTGGGCGGACAGCCCTACGAGCAGTACTTC. This sequence encodes CAWSVGGQPYEQYF.

In nucleotides, the CDR3 is TGTGCCAGCGAAGGGCAGGGGAGAACTGGAAACACCATATATTTT. As protein: CASEGQGRTGNTIYF. V is TRBV28 and J is TRBJ1-3; D may be TRBD1 (6 bases). The CDR3 loop spans 15 amino acids. CDR1 and CDR2 (germline): MDHEN, SYDVKM. V was clipped by 8 bases and J by 2 bases, with 16 bases between them.

This clone was seen more than once but under ten times. The chain has TRBV30 and TRBJ1-2, with a weak D call TRBD1 (5 bases). V lost 5 bases to trimming and J lost 2 bases, with 15 bases between them. Germline loops: CDR1 GTSNPN, CDR2 SVGIG (reference sequence). This CDR3 comprises 14 residues. The DNA of the CDR3 is TGTGCCTGGGGGGGTGCAGACGCAAACTATGGCTACACCTTC. Protein: CAWGGADANYGYTF.

The chain carries TRBV11-3 and TRBJ2-5; 9 nucleotides line up with TRBD2. Trimming took 3 bases from V and 4 from J; bases not matched to a gene: 6. Looked up from germline, CDR1 is SGHNT and CDR2 is YENEEA. This CDR3 has 15 amino acids. In DNA, the CDR3 is TGTGCCAGCAGCTTGGGAACGACTAGCGGAGAGACCCAGTACTTC. Translation: CASSLGTTSGETQYF.

There are a few counts of this clone. V usage is TRBV4-1 and J usage is TRBJ2-3; D gene uncertain. V was shortened by 0 bases and J by 4 bases, with 17 bases between the two germline ends. Germline V gives CDR1 MGHRA, CDR2 YSYEKL. CDR3 length: 17 residues. CDR3 DNA sequence: TGCGCCAGCAGCCAAGAGCGTACGGGTAGTGGCGCAGATACGCAGTATTTT. Translated, it gives CASSQERTGSGADTQYF.

The gene calls are TRBV12-2 and TRBJ2-1; TRBD2, as called in the table, went unchecked against the DNA. TRBV12-2 is a pseudogene. This CDR3 is built from 16 residues. Here the CDR3 reads CASRFSKGLAGGGEFF. The CDR3 nucleotides are TGTGCAAGTCGCTTCTCCAAGGGACTAGCCGGAGGGGGTGAGTTCTTC.

The chain couples TRBV30 to TRBJ1-2; D gene unclear. CDR1 and CDR2 from the germline V gene are GTSNPN and SVGIG (reference sequence). The CDR3 has 13 amino acids. Trimming took off 0 bases at V and 2 bases at J, with 7 bases between the two ends. CDR3 nucleotide sequence: TGTGCCTGGAGTGTAGCGGGGAACTATGGCTACACCTTC. It specifies CAWSVAGNYGYTF.

This clone has a count of ten or more. V and J are TRBV6-8 and TRBJ2-3, with 14 bases that match TRBD2. Germline CDR1 and CDR2: MNHGY and SAAAGT. The junction had 5 bases not matched to a gene; V was cut back by 5 bases and J by 4 bases. The CDR3 runs 16 residues. CDR3 sequence: CASSAQTSGGADTQYF. The CDR3 DNA is TGTGCCAGCAGTGCCCAGACTAGCGGGGGGGCAGATACGCAGTATTTT.

The gene calls are TRBV6-8 and TRBJ2-4; TRBD1 matches at 7 bases. Germline V lookup: CDR1 MNHGY, CDR2 SAAAGT. The CDR3 has 15 amino acids. V was pared by 0 bases and J by 4 bases, with 3 bases of the junction left unmatched. The CDR3 loop is CASSYSSGGKNIQYF. CDR3 in DNA: TGTGCCAGCAGTTACTCCTCAGGGGGAAAAAACATTCAGTACTTC.

This rearrangement joins TRBV29-1 to TRBJ2-7, with no clear D. Trimming cost V 3 bases and J 2 bases, with 8 bases left between them. This CDR3 region has 12 residues. Germline loops: CDR1 SQVTM, CDR2 ANQGSEA. The CDR3 protein is CSVEANTYEQYF. The CDR3 DNA is TGCAGCGTTGAGGCCAATACCTACGAGCAGTACTTC.

This clone was seen repeatedly, ten times or more. The chain combines TRBV6-8 with TRBJ2-2; tentative D call: TRBD2 (5 bases). The germline gives CDR1 MNHGY, CDR2 SAAAGT. Trimming took off 5 bases at V and 1 base at J, with 11 bases between the two ends. CDR3 length: 15 residues. CDR3 region: CASSGSRRNTGELFF. CDR3 bases: TGTGCCAGCAGTGGGAGTAGACGGAACACCGGGGAGCTGTTTTTT.

This clone was detected a few times. This sequence joins TRBV6-8 and TRBJ2-7; 9 nucleotides line up with TRBD2. The germline CDR1 and CDR2 sequences are MNHGY and SAAAGT. The CDR3 has 16 residues. J gave up 0 bases and V 2 bases, and 5 bases lay outside the gene matches. This CDR3 reads CASSYGLAGSSYEQYF. The CDR3 nucleotides are TGTGCCAGCAGTTACGGCCTAGCGGGGAGCTCCTACGAGCAGTACTTC.